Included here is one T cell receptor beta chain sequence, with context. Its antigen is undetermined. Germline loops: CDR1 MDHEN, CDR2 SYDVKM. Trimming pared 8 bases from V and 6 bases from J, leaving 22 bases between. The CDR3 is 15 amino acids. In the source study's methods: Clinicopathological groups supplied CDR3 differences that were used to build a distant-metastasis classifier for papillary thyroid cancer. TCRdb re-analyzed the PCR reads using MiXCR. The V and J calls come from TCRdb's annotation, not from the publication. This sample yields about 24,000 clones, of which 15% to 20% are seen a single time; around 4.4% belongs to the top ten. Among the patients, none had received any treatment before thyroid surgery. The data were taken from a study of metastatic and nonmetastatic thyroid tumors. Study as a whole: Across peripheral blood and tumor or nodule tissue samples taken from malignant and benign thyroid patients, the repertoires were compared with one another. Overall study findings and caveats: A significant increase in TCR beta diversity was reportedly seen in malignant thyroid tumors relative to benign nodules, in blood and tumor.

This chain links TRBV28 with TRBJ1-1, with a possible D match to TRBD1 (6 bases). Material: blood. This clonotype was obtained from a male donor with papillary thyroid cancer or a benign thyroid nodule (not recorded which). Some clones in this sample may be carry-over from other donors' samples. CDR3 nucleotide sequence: TGTGCCAGCGATCTCTCCGAAGGGGGGAGTCCTGAAGCTTTCTTT. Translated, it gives CASDLSEGGSPEAFF.